The present T cell receptor beta chain was sequenced within a study of cytomegalovirus exposure and HLA in healthy donors. General observations from the study: Three chains linked to CMV were shown in vitro to be specific for CMV antigens. The study recorded over 150 TCR beta chains that were cytomegalovirus-associated.

Turning to this clone: Its cognate antigen is unknown.

CDR1 is SNHLY and CDR2 is FYNNEI in the germline V gene. Trimming stripped 6 bases from V and 5 bases from J, with 13 bases between. This CDR3 is built from 13 residues. PCR primers comprised 60 Vbeta and 13 Jbeta primers. Assay: immunoSEQ multiplex PCR; the TCRdb copy retains only in-frame clones and omits some. Of fewer than 100,000 clones detected, about 77% appear once; the ten largest clones hold 3.4%. Sequencing was performed on PBMCs. The TCR sequence derives from a man aged 35 to 55 in good health and CMV-seronegative. The gene calls are TRBV2 and TRBJ1-1; a possible D gene is TRBD1 (5 bases). The DNA for the CDR3 is TGTGCCAGCAGGGCCAGGGTTGTGACTGAAGCTTTCTTT. Its translation is CASRARVVTEAFF.